These T cell receptor beta chains were read from a single sample in a study of molecular identifiers for immune sequencing clone quantification. TCRdb recomputed calls from the PCR reads with MiXCR, one row per CDR3 protein. Of over 35,000 distinct CDR3 sequences listed, about 18% are singletons. Sample: naive CD8+ T cells from blood, with Jurkat cell RNA spiked in. Source of these receptors: a human donor in good health. Some libraries in this study had Jurkat cell RNA spiked in. CDR3s include the opening cysteine and the closing phenylalanine or tryptophan. The D gene is left open where the match is weak. Clone size is shown for a subset of rows, as once, few, many or a class of expanded clone.

V gene	J gene	D gene	clone size	CDR3 DNA	CDR3 protein
TRBV7-6	TRBJ2-7	-	-	TGTGCCAGCAGCCGCTACGGCGGGGCCTACGAGCAGTACTTC	CASSRYGGAYEQYF
TRBV6-2/TRBV6-3	TRBJ2-2	-	many	TGTGCCAGCAGTTACCCACGTGACACCGGGGAGCTGTTTTTT	CASSYPRDTGELFF
TRBV4-2	TRBJ2-3	TRBD2	many	TGTGCCAGCAGCCAAGAGGAGGGCTGGACTAGCGGAGATACGCAGTATTTT	CASSQEEGWTSGDTQYF
TRBV7-6	TRBJ1-4	TRBD1	few	TGTGTCAGCAGCTTGGACAGGGGGCTTGAAAAACTGTTTTTT	CVSSLDRGLEKLFF
TRBV10-3	TRBJ2-3	-	-	TGTGCCATCGGAATGGATACGCAGTATTTT	CAIGMDTQYF
TRBV6-5	TRBJ1-5	-	many	TGTGCCAGCAGTTATGGGGCAGGGCTAAATCAGCCCCAGCATTTT	CASSYGAGLNQPQHF
TRBV5-5	TRBJ1-2	-	many	TGTGCCAGCAGCTTGGACACCAGCTATGGCTACACCTTC	CASSLDTSYGYTF
TRBV28	TRBJ2-7	-	many	TGTGCCAGCAGTTTACCCAACTACGAGCAGTACTTC	CASSLPNYEQYF
TRBV4-3	TRBJ1-1	-	few	TGCGCCAGCAGCCAAGATCTAGGTTGGAACACTGAAGCTTTCTTT	CASSQDLGWNTEAFF
TRBV5-1	TRBJ1-1	-	many	TGCGCCAGCAGCTCCCCCAGCACTGAAGCTTTCTTT	CASSSPSTEAFF
TRBV9	TRBJ2-1	-	many	TGTGCCAGCAGCACCAGTACAGGAAATGAGCAGTTCTTC	CASSTSTGNEQFF
TRBV7-9	TRBJ2-3	-	many	TGTGCCAGCAGCATTCTACAGGTTTACGGGACAGATACGCAGTATTTT	CASSILQVYGTDTQYF
TRBV27	TRBJ2-1	TRBD1	many	TGTGCCAGCAGTCCTTGGGACAGGAAAAATGAGCAGTTCTTC	CASSPWDRKNEQFF
TRBV9	TRBJ1-5	-	-	TGTGCCAGCAGCGTAGGTCAAGCTAGCAATCAGCCCCAGCATTTT	CASSVGQASNQPQHF
TRBV12-3/TRBV12-4	TRBJ2-1	-	many	TGTGCCAGCAGTCCGTTGGATGGGTACAATGAGCAGTTCTTC	CASSPLDGYNEQFF
TRBV4-3	TRBJ2-1	-	many	TGCGCCAGCAGCCAAGGCCTACCACTAGATGAGCAGTTCTTC	CASSQGLPLDEQFF
TRBV7-9	TRBJ2-1	TRBD2	-	TGTGCCAGCAGCTGGCCGAGCGGGAGAGGAGTCAATGAGCAGTTCTTC	CASSWPSGRGVNEQFF
TRBV7-9	TRBJ2-3	TRBD1	many	TGTGCCAGCAGCCAAAGATTAGACAGGGTGACGCAGTATTTT	CASSQRLDRVTQYF
TRBV11-2	TRBJ1-4	-	many	TGTGCCAGCAGCTTATGGCGGCAGGGGCAGTTCGCCGATGGGGAAAAACTGTTTTTT	CASSLWRQGQFADGEKLFF
TRBV7-2	TRBJ2-7	-	-	TGTGCCAGCAGCTTAGCGTTAGTGAATTCAGGTTACGAGCAGTACTTC	CASSLALVNSGYEQYF
TRBV18	TRBJ1-4	TRBD1	many	TGTGCCAGCTCACCTACAGGGGGCCTTAATGAAAAACTGTTTTTT	CASSPTGGLNEKLFF
TRBV7-9	TRBJ1-3	-	many	TGTGCCAGCAGCAACGACGGAAACACCATATATTTT	CASSNDGNTIYF
TRBV7-9	TRBJ1-3	TRBD1	many	TGTGCCAGCAGCTCACGACAGGGAAGAATAGATGGAAACACCATATATTTT	CASSSRQGRIDGNTIYF
TRBV29-1	TRBJ2-4	-	many	TGCAGCGCCCTCGGCCAGGGTGACATTCAGTACTTC	CSALGQGDIQYF
TRBV4-3	TRBJ2-7	TRBD1	-	TGCGCCAGCAGCCAAGGGACAGGGACCTACGAGCAGTACTTC	CASSQGTGTYEQYF
TRBV5-1	TRBJ2-5	-	many	TGCGCCAGCAGCCCGGACTCATCAGAGACCCAGTACTTC	CASSPDSSETQYF